This T cell receptor beta chain was observed in a study of beta chain features in type 1 diabetes. Overall study findings and caveats: For Type 1 diabetes patients, all four CD4+ subsets carried TCRB CDR3s that were moderately but significantly shorter. VDJ junctions in type 1 diabetes patients carried more deletions and fewer insertions.

Sequenced material consisted of expressed TCRB transcripts (all of the isolated RNA was reverse transcribed). Data came from immunoSEQ multiplex PCR; TCRdb stores just in-frame clones and leaves some out. The sample has 120,000 to 150,000 clones, around an eighth seen once; the top ten hold 1.3%. In the case of this clone: Its antigen is unknown.

V shed 6 bases and J shed 5 bases, with 19 bases lying between them. This CDR3 has 15 residues. The germline CDR1 and CDR2 sequences are SGHAT and FQNNGV. The sequenced sample was central memory CD4+ T cells from blood. V and J are TRBV11-2 and TRBJ2-5, with D maybe TRBD1 (6 bases). The receptor was derived from a man between 18 and 29 years old with type 1 diabetes. CDR3 residues: CASRPIQGTGETQYF. The CDR3 DNA sequence: TGTGCCAGCAGGCCCATACAGGGTACTGGTGAGACCCAGTACTTC.